The present T cell receptor beta chain was sequenced within a study of cytomegalovirus exposure and HLA in healthy donors. Generated by immunoSEQ multiplex PCR, the TCRdb table keeps only in-frame clones and is missing some. Among around 200,000 clones listed, 80% to 85% were seen once. Germline trimming cut 5 bases from V and 10 bases from J; bases unmatched to any gene: 8. This CDR3 is 13 amino acids long. Germline V CDR1 and CDR2: LNHDA, SQIVND (reference sequence). This clone occurred a few times. Sequencing was performed on PBMCs. This TCR came from a woman aged 18-29 years in good health and CMV-seropositive. The genes are TRBV19 and TRBJ1-2; 9 nucleotides match TRBD1. CDR3 bases: TGTGCCAGTAGTCTCGGACAGGGGTTCGCCTACACCTTC. It translates to CASSLGQGFAYTF.